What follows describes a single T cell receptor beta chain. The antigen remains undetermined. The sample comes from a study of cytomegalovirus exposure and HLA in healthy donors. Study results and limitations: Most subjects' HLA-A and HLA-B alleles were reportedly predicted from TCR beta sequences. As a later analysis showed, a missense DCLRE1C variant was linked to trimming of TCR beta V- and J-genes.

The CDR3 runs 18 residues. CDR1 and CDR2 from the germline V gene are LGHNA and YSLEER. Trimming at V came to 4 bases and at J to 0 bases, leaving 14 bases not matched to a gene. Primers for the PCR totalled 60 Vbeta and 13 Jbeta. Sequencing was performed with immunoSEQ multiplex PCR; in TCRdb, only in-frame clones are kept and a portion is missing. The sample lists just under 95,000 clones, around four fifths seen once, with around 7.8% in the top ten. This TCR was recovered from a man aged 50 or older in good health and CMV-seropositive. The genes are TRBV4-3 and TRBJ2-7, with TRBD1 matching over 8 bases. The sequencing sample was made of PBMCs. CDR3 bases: TGCGCCAGCAGCCGTCTCGTCCAGGGGGCCACCCTCTCCTACGAGCAGTACTTC. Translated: CASSRLVQGATLSYEQYF.